The rows below give T cell receptor beta chains drawn from one sample of a study of human thymus T cells. Profiling relied on immunoSEQ multiplex PCR, and the TCRdb table lists in-frame clones only, not all of them. The table records fewer than 85,000 clones, roughly 94% of them present only once. Material for sequencing was thymus tissue. The source of these receptors is a girl in the first two years of life with a congenital heart defect but otherwise immunologically healthy. Each CDR3 is given without its conserved first and last residue.

j_call v_call cdr3_aa
TRBJ2-6 TRBV29-1 SVVLRPGGPSSGANVLT
TRBJ2-3 TRBV15 ATSREPSAGGRGDTQY
TRBJ2-2 TRBV27 ASSREGRTSGRLGELF
TRBJ2-7 TRBV15 ATAQSLVDEQY
TRBJ2-1 TRBV5-1 ASSPLPFSRVF
TRBJ2-7 TRBV4-3 ASSQEAGTRLGEQY
TRBJ1-4 TRBV20-1 SATNEKLF
TRBJ2-1 TRBV18 ASSGNQRDSYNEQF
TRBJ2-3 TRBV5-1 ASSATDTQY
TRBJ1-2 TRBV19 ASSIDPPDRGIPYGYT
TRBJ2-1 TRBV27 ASSPGLAGYNEQF
TRBJ2-5 TRBV6-1 ASRAARGQETQY
TRBJ2-3 TRBV15 ATSNWAGGATDTQY
TRBJ1-1 TRBV7-8 ASSHRGDRVNTEAF
TRBJ2-3 TRBV7-9 ASSFSLGGPFTDTQY
TRBJ2-7 TRBV10-2 ASSEVRGTPPTYEQY
TRBJ2-5 TRBV29-1 SVVFPGTSGSWDGKETQY
TRBJ1-4 TRBV5-6 ASSRRVLTNEKLF
TRBJ1-4 TRBV4-3 ASSQDGDRGCATNEKLF
TRBJ2-3 TRBV4-3 ASSQGLAEDTQY
TRBJ1-5 TRBV5-1 ASSLKGHQPQH
TRBJ1-1 TRBV19 ASSPRGENTEAF
TRBJ2-5 TRBV18 ASSPTGSVPRETQY
TRBJ2-7 TRBV28 ASSTPYEQY
TRBJ1-2 TRBV4-3 ASSQAGQGFYGYT
TRBJ2-7 TRBV7-9 ASNEGGGYYEQY
TRBJ2-5 TRBV27 ASSLGETQY
TRBJ1-2 TRBV7-2 ASSLNPGQGFVGYGYT
TRBJ1-4 TRBV15 ATSRDHYRDREGPNEKLF
TRBJ2-2 TRBV30 AWTSVGTGELF
TRBJ1-3 TRBV7-8 ASSAFDTIY
TRBJ1-4 TRBV30 ACRDRGRAGEKLF
TRBJ2-7 TRBV19 ASSTGTGGQVTYEQY
TRBJ2-1 TRBV20-1 SARSANEQF
TRBJ2-1 TRBV4-2 ASSQGLAGIYNEQF
TRBJ2-5 TRBV6-5 ASSYSRPVTRETQY
TRBJ1-2 TRBV7-2 ASTETGSGGLYGYT
TRBJ1-2 TRBV5-1 ASSRGQGGGYT
TRBJ1-4 TRBV29-1 SALPEDRGLKGYEKLF
TRBJ2-2 TRBV18 ASSPGPYTGELF
TRBJ2-3 TRBV15 ATSRAGTSGTTHSTDTQY
TRBJ1-3 TRBV6-5 ASSMKSSGNTIY
TRBJ2-3 TRBV4-2 ASSRSGTSGLTDTQY
TRBJ2-5 TRBV27 ASSAGKWEETQY
TRBJ2-1 TRBV7-9 ASSGGLEQF
TRBJ2-3 TRBV5-1 ASTRDSSRDTDTQY
TRBJ2-5 TRBV5-1 ASSPGVPETQY
TRBJ2-1 TRBV7-9 ASSRGLACYNEQF
TRBJ1-2 TRBV12-5 ASGLVQGGGYT
TRBJ1-1 TRBV4-1 ASSLTLRGHSDGAEAF
TRBJ1-5 TRBV19 ASSIQATGEYSNQPQH
TRBJ2-2 TRBV11-3 ASSLRIAGVFTGELF
TRBJ1-4 TRBV27 ASSPRGRGARDEKLF
TRBJ2-3 TRBV19 ASSIAGRNPRPTTGHRTDTQY
TRBJ1-2 TRBV28 ASSPNKWYGYT
TRBJ2-1 TRBV10-3 AISGGLAGADEQF
TRBJ2-7 TRBV12-2 ASRLMRTGRSYEQY
TRBJ2-1 TRBV7-8 ASSQAGQGDNNEQF
TRBJ2-1 TRBV5-1 ASSLLRGSSYNEQF